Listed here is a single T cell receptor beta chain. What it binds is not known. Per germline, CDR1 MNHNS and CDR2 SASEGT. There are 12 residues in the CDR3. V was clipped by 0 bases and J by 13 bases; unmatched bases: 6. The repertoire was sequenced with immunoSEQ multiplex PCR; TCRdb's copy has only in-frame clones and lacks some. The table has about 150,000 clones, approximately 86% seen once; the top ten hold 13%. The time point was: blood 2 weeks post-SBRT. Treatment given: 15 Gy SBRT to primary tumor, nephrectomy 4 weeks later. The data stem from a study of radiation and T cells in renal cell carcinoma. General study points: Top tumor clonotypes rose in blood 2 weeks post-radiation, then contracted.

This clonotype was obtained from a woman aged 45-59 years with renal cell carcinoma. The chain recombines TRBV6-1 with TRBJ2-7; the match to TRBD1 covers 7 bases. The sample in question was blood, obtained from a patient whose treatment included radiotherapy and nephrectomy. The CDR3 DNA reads TGTGCCAGCAGTGAAGCGGGACAGCCCCCCTACTTC. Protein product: CASSEAGQPPYF.